The 10 T cell receptor beta chains below all came from one sample that was sequenced in a study of identical twins. TCRdb re-analysed the 5' RACE reads in MiXCR, keeping a single row per CDR3 protein. The sample has about 530,000 distinct CDR3 sequences, approximately 20% seen once. This same sample was also part of a study on yellow fever vaccine responses in identical twins.

Input material: CD4+ T cells sorted from blood. These receptors all come from a young woman in good health.

This clonotype appeared a few times. V usage is TRBV6-5 and J usage is TRBJ1-2; D gene ambiguous. The CDR3 sequence is 13 residues long. Looked up from germline, CDR1 is MNHEY and CDR2 is SVGAGI. Between the trimmed V and J ends, which lost 3 bases and 3 bases, there was a span of 8 bases. CDR3 sequence (DNA): TGTGCCAGCAGTTATGGTTCAGACTATGGCTACACCTTC. Residues: CASSYGSDYGYTF.

The chain recombines TRBV28 with TRBJ2-3, with no clear D. V was cut by 4 bases and J by 4 bases, with 12 bases left in between. The germline CDR1 and CDR2 sequences are MDHEN and SYDVKM. This CDR3 contains 14 residues. The CDR3 here is CASSSSGGPDTQYF. The CDR3 nucleotides read TGTGCCAGCAGTTCCTCTGGTGGTCCAGATACGCAGTATTTT.

The chain recombines TRBV7-9 with TRBJ2-3; TRBD1 aligns across 10 bases. Germline V gene data show CDR1 as SEHNR and CDR2 as FQNEAQ (reference sequence). CDR3 size: 13 residues. Trimming cost V 5 bases and J 7 bases; bases outside gene matches: 3. CDR3 region: CASSTDRGHTQYF. The CDR3 region has the DNA TGTGCCAGCAGCACCGACAGGGGGCATACGCAGTATTTT.

V usage is TRBV10-3 and J usage is TRBJ2-7; the D is unclear. The CDR3 runs 13 residues. V lost 10 bases, J lost 4 bases, and 17 bases lay in between. Germline loops: CDR1 ENHRY, CDR2 SYGVKD. The CDR3 coding sequence is TGTGCCACAACTAACAGATTAACTTACGAGCAGTACTTC. It specifies CATTNRLTYEQYF.

This clonotype was detected many times. The genes are TRBV4-1 and TRBJ2-1, with TRBD1 identical over 10 bases. The junction had 15 bases not matched to a gene; V was cut back by 4 bases and J by 9 bases. Germline V gene data show CDR1 as MGHRA and CDR2 as YSYEKL. The CDR3 covers 17 residues. This CDR3 reads CASSLSPGTGDRTEQFF. The CDR3 nucleotides are TGCGCCAGCAGCCTCAGTCCCGGGACAGGGGATAGGACTGAGCAGTTCTTC.

CDR3 coding DNA: TGTGCCAGCAGTTTACAGGGGCTTGGGGGTGAAGCTTTCTTT. The encoded protein is CASSLQGLGGEAFF. The chain recombines TRBV12-3 or TRBV12-4 with TRBJ1-1; tentative D call: TRBD1 (6 bases). V was trimmed by 2 bases and J by 7 bases, leaving 14 bases between them. There are 14 residues in the CDR3.

The V and J genes are TRBV9 and TRBJ2-3; D is unresolved. Germline assignment: CDR1 SGDLS and CDR2 YYNGEE. CDR3 size: 14 residues. V was cut by 0 bases and J by 4 bases, with 9 bases left in between. The CDR3 region has the DNA TGTGCCAGCAGCGTAGAAGTTTTTTCAGATACGCAGTATTTT. Protein product: CASSVEVFSDTQYF.

V is TRBV5-1 and J is TRBJ2-5, with no clear D. The germline V and J ends were trimmed by 1 base and 4 bases, with 11 bases remaining between them. Germline V gene lookup returns CDR1 SGHRS and CDR2 YFSETQ. The CDR3 consists of 14 residues. The CDR3: CASSLLRWGETQYF. Here the CDR3 DNA reads TGCGCCAGCAGCTTGTTACGGTGGGGAGAGACCCAGTACTTC. Drawing the rest from reference TRBV5-1 and TRBJ2-5, the complete variable domain is KAGVTQTPRYLIKTRGQQVTLSCSPISGHRSVSWYQQTPGQGLQFLFEYFSETQRNKGNFPGRFSGRQFSNSRSEMNVSTLELGDSALYLCASSLLRWGETQYFGPGTRLLVL.

This chain links TRBV6-1 with TRBJ2-7; tentatively, D is TRBD2 (5 bases). From germline, CDR1 is MNHNS and CDR2 SASEGT. The CDR3 extends over 13 amino acids. Written as DNA, the CDR3 is TGTGCCAGCAGTATGAATTCTGGTAGCGTCTCCACCGTC. It is translated as CASSMNSGSVSTV.

This clonotype was seen a handful of times. The chain is built from TRBV29-1 and TRBJ2-6, with D unresolved. The CDR3 totals 14 residues. Germline values: CDR1 SQVTM, CDR2 ANQGSEA. The V gene lost 4 bases and the J gene lost 0 bases, with 7 bases spanning the gap. For the CDR3, the DNA is TGCAGCGTTGCAGGACCCTCTGGGGCCAACGTCCTGACTTTC. Translated, it gives CSVAGPSGANVLTF.